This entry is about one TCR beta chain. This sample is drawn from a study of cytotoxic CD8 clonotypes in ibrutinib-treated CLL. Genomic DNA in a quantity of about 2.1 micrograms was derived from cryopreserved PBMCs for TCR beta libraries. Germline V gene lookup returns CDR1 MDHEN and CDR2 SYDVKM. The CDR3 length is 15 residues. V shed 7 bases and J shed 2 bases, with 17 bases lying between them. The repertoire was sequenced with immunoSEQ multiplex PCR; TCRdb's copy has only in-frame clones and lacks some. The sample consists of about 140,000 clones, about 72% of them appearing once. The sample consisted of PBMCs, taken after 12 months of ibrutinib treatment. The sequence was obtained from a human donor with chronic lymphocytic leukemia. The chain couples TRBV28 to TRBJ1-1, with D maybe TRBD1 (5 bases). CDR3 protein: CASTTAGTSNTEAFF. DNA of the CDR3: TGTGCCAGCACCACAGCCGGGACGTCAAACACTGAAGCTTTCTTT.